The 30 T cell receptor beta chains below come from one sample, sequenced in a study of breast tumors, draining lymph nodes, adjacent tissues. Breast cancer patients provided tissue from their axillary draining lymph nodes. Via MiXCR, TCRdb re-called the multiplex PCR reads, giving one row per CDR3 protein. The table records about 180,000 distinct CDR3 sequences, 30% to 35% of them present only once. The sequenced sample consisted of axillary lymph node tissue. The receptor source for this set is a female donor with breast cancer. Some clones in this sample may be carry-over from other donors' samples.

The table lists this clonotype with many counts. The gene calls are TRBV7-9 and TRBJ2-1; D is unclear. This CDR3 region has 17 residues. Germline V gene lookup returns CDR1 SEHNR and CDR2 FQNEAQ (reference sequence). Trimming pared 1 base from V and 0 bases from J, leaving 13 bases between. This CDR3 reads CASSLGVGIRSYNEQFF. The CDR3 DNA is TGTGCCAGCAGCTTAGGAGTGGGGATCCGCTCCTACAATGAGCAGTTCTTC.

The chain links TRBV3-1 to TRBJ2-1, with 8 bases that match TRBD1. Trimming cost V 1 base and J 0 bases; bases outside gene matches: 2. The CDR3 sequence is 16 residues long. Per germline, CDR1 LGHDT and CDR2 YNNKEL (reference sequence). The CDR3 spells CASSQGDRGSYNEQFF. For the CDR3, the DNA is TGTGCCAGCAGCCAAGGAGACAGGGGCTCCTACAATGAGCAGTTCTTC.

About this clonotype: Just one base apart from a much larger clone, this may be a read error. The chain is built from TRBV4-2 and TRBJ2-7; D is undetermined. V gave up 1 base and J gave up 1 base, with 11 bases separating them. Germline V gene sequence: CDR1 LGHNA, CDR2 YNFKEQ. The CDR3 sequence is 15 residues long. The CDR3 DNA reads TGTGCCAGCAGCCAAGTAGTGGGAAGGTCCTACGAGCAGTACTTC. It is translated as CASSQVVGRSYEQYF.

Worth noting for this clonotype: At one end, the junction sequence differs from germline, possibly due to a read error. The chain links TRBV7-9 to TRBJ2-2; D might be TRBD1 (6 bases). The CDR3 has 12 amino acids. CDR1 and CDR2 from the germline V gene are SEHNR and FQNEAQ (reference sequence). The CDR3 DNA reads as TGTGACAGCAGTAACAGGGACGGGGAGCTGTTTTTC. Translating gives CDSSNRDGELFF.

This clonotype was counted many times. The CDR3 region is CASSLEPGSQTQYF. In DNA, the CDR3 is TGTGCCAGCAGCTTAGAACCTGGCTCGCAGACCCAGTACTTC. V usage is TRBV7-2 and J usage is TRBJ2-5; D gene ambiguous. The CDR3 loop spans 14 amino acids. V was cut by 1 base and J by 6 bases, with 12 bases left in between. The germline V gene has CDR1 SGHTA and CDR2 FQGNSA.

The V call is TRBV11-1, the J call TRBJ1-2; D may be TRBD1 (5 bases). The V end lost 1 base, the J end lost 6 bases, and 21 bases lay between the germline ends. Germline lookup yields CDR1 SGHAT and CDR2 FQDESV (reference sequence). The CDR3 runs to 17 residues. The DNA of the CDR3 is TGTGCCAGCAGCTTAGGCTACGGTGCTCCAGGGCGACATGGCTACACCTTC. The encoded protein is CASSLGYGAPGRHGYTF.

As to this clonotype: At one end the junction does not follow the germline gene, possibly because of a read error. This chain uses TRBV2 with TRBJ1-3; D is uncertain. Looked up from germline, CDR1 is SNHLY and CDR2 is FYNNEI. This CDR3 comprises 16 residues. The chain's CDR3 is CASSVQGPSSGDTVYF. The CDR3 DNA is TGTGCCAGCAGTGTACAAGGACCTAGCTCTGGAGACACCGTATATTTT.

This clonotype was seen at least ten times. The chain employs TRBV18 and TRBJ1-2; no clear D. V was shortened by 8 bases and J by 8 bases, with 12 bases between the two germline ends. Per the germline V gene, CDR1 is KGHSH and CDR2 is LQKENI. The CDR3 has 11 residues. The CDR3 DNA follows: TGTGCCAGCCCGATGGGCGGGGGCTACACCTTC. This codes for CASPMGGGYTF.

This clonotype has at least ten counts. The V call is TRBV25-1, the J call TRBJ1-2, with D perhaps matching TRBD1 (5 bases). V lost 6 bases and J lost 3, with 17 bases in between. Germline CDR1 MGHDK, CDR2 SYGVNS. CDR3 length: 15 residues. For the CDR3, the DNA is TGTGCCAGCAGCGTACCGGGACCGGGGGACTATGGCTACACCTTC. It translates to CASSVPGPGDYGYTF.

This clonotype was counted between two and nine times. The rearrangement joins TRBV12-3 or TRBV12-4 to TRBJ2-1, with 7 bases lining up with TRBD1. This CDR3 has 16 residues. With 6 bases clipped from V and 5 bases from J, the junction kept 13 bases outside the gene matches. The CDR3 coding sequence is TGTGCCAGCAGCCTGTCGGACAGGATCCCCAACAATGAGCAGTTCTTC. It translates to CASSLSDRIPNNEQFF.

This clonotype appeared many times. This chain connects TRBV6-5 to TRBJ1-4; D not certain. Per the germline V gene, CDR1 is MNHEY and CDR2 is SVGAGI. The CDR3 is 13 amino acids. The germline V and J ends were trimmed by 6 bases and 5 bases, with 10 bases remaining between them. The CDR3 region is CASSPKLNEKLFF. The CDR3 bases are TGTGCCAGCAGCCCGAAGCTGAATGAAAAACTGTTTTTT.

This sequence joins TRBV20-1 and TRBJ2-5; 9 bases line up with TRBD2. Germline CDR1 and CDR2: DFQATT and SNEGSKA (reference sequence). The CDR3 totals 14 residues. Trimming removed 5 bases from V and 5 bases from J; junction bases left unmatched: 9. CDR3 bases: TGCAGTGCTGGGTTCCTAGCGGGGCTGGAGACCCAGTACTTC. It yields the protein CSAGFLAGLETQYF.

This clonotype came up many times. The chain links TRBV5-4 to TRBJ2-2; D gene uncertain. With 1 base removed from V and 6 bases from J, the gap between germline ends came to 4 bases. The CDR3 extends over 12 amino acids. Germline CDR1 SGHNT, CDR2 YYREEE (reference sequence). The CDR3 is CASSLWAGELFF. CDR3 DNA sequence: TGTGCCAGCAGCTTGTGGGCCGGGGAGCTGTTTTTT.

V and J are TRBV7-3 and TRBJ2-4, with 8 bases lining up with TRBD2. Germline V CDR1 and CDR2: SGHTA, FQGTGA. V lost 5 bases and J lost 8; bases outside the gene matches: 5. The CDR3 extends over 13 amino acids. Written as DNA, the CDR3 is TGTGCCAGCAGCCTGGGGCGGGGGGACATTCAGTACTTC. Encoded protein: CASSLGRGDIQYF. The full variable domain, with the rest looked up from reference TRBV7-3 and TRBJ2-4, is GAGVSQTPSNKVTEKGKYVELRCDPISGHTALYWYRQSLGQGPEFLIYFQGTGAADDSGLPNDRFFAVRPEGSVSTLKIQRTERGDSAVYLCASSLGRGDIQYFGAGTRLSVL.

Ten or more counts support this clonotype. The J gene is TRBJ2-5, the V gene TRBV9, with D possibly TRBD2 on 7 matching bases. This CDR3 contains 15 residues. Between the trimmed V and J ends, which lost 0 bases and 5 bases, there was a span of 14 bases. CDR1 is SGDLS and CDR2 is YYNGEE in the germline V gene. DNA of the CDR3: TGTGCCAGCAGCGTAGCGGGGGGCCTCATGGAGACCCAGTACTTC. It yields the protein CASSVAGGLMETQYF.

The chain combines TRBV10-3 with TRBJ1-1; 9 bases match TRBD1. The V gene end was trimmed by 10 bases and the J gene end by 6 bases; junction bases not matched to a gene: 12. This CDR3 has 14 residues. Germline CDR1 is ENHRY and CDR2 is SYGVKD. CDR3 region: CATSLGQGEAEAFF. The CDR3 DNA reads TGTGCCACCTCCCTGGGACAGGGTGAGGCTGAAGCTTTCTTT.

There are many counts of this clonotype. The chain links TRBV20-1 to TRBJ1-2, with 9 bases aligning to TRBD1. The germline CDR1 and CDR2 sequences are DFQATT and SNEGSKA (reference sequence). The CDR3 consists of 17 residues. The ends lost 3 bases at V and 5 bases at J; junction bases unmatched: 16. This CDR3 is CSASLVRRDRAGYGYTF. The DNA of the CDR3 is TGCAGTGCTAGTCTCGTTCGTCGGGACAGGGCAGGGTATGGCTACACCTTC.

This clonotype was detected many times. The chain uses TRBV7-8 and TRBJ2-6; D remains unclear. The CDR3 contains 18 residues. Deletions cut 0 bases from V and 2 bases from J, with 14 bases between. From germline, CDR1 is SGHVS and CDR2 FQNEAQ. Here the CDR3 DNA reads TGTGCCAGCAGCTTAGCGGGCATTGATCTAACTGGGGCCAACGTCCTGACTTTC. Protein sequence: CASSLAGIDLTGANVLTF. Full variable domain (remainder filled in from reference TRBV7-8 and TRBJ2-6): GAGVSQSPRYKVAKRGQDVALRCDPISGHVSLFWYQQALGQGPEFLTYFQNEAQLDKSGLPSDRFFAERPEGSVSTLKIQRTQQEDSAVYLCASSLAGIDLTGANVLTFGAGSRLTVL.

The rearrangement joins TRBV19 to TRBJ1-1; unclear D gene. Germline loops: CDR1 LNHDA, CDR2 SQIVND (reference sequence). The CDR3 runs 13 residues. Trimming removed 3 bases from V and 3 bases from J, with 8 bases in between. DNA of the CDR3: TGTGCCAGTAGTATCAGAAGGGACACTGAAGCTTTCTTT. It encodes CASSIRRDTEAFF.

This clonotype occurred many times. The chain is built from TRBV5-8 and TRBJ1-2, with 9 positions matching TRBD1. Germline CDR1 reads SGHTS; CDR2 reads YDEGEE. The CDR3 spans 14 residues. The V and J ends lost 3 bases and 7 bases, in that order; junction bases with no gene match: 7. The CDR3 DNA follows: TGTGCCAGCAGCTCAGAACAGGGGGCTGGTGGCTACACCTTC. This sequence encodes CASSSEQGAGGYTF.

Ten or more counts support this clonotype. The chain uses TRBV7-6 and TRBJ2-1; 7 bases match TRBD2. Per the germline V gene, CDR1 is SGHVS and CDR2 is FNYEAQ. The CDR3 length is 14 residues. Trimming at V came to 4 bases and at J to 8 bases, leaving 8 bases not matched to a gene. CDR3 region: CASSSGTTPDEQFF. CDR3 in DNA: TGTGCCAGCAGCTCTGGGACTACCCCGGATGAGCAGTTCTTC.

This clonotype was seen just once. This rearrangement joins TRBV7-2 to TRBJ2-5; 8 bases are a match to TRBD2. CDR1 SGHTA and CDR2 FQGNSA come from the germline V gene. The ends lost 5 bases at V and 5 bases at J; junction bases unmatched: 7. The CDR3 contains 14 residues. DNA of the CDR3: TGTGCCAGCAGCCCCGGGAGGGCCGGGGAGACCCAGTACTTC. This gives the protein CASSPGRAGETQYF.

V and J are TRBV7-2 and TRBJ1-1; D ambiguous. Between the trimmed V and J ends, which lost 1 base and 1 base, there was a span of 7 bases. Germline values: CDR1 SGHTA, CDR2 FQGNSA. This CDR3 spans 14 amino acids. CDR3 coding DNA: TGTGCCAGCAGCTTAGTTGTGTGGAACACTGAAGCTTTCTTT. Protein: CASSLVVWNTEAFF.

As to this clonotype: An end of the junction differs from the germline gene, which may be a read error. As DNA, the CDR3 is TGCGCCAGCAGCTTGGGGGGGACAGGGAAACAGCCCCAGCATTTT. It codes for CASSLGGTGKQPQHF. J is TRBJ1-5 and V is TRBV5-5; 9 bases fit TRBD1. Germline V gene data show CDR1 as SGHKS and CDR2 as YYEKEE (reference sequence). The CDR3 contains 15 residues.

This clonotype has just a few counts. The gene calls are TRBV5-4 and TRBJ2-1, with D perhaps matching TRBD2 (7 bases). Germline-derived CDR1 and CDR2 are SGHNT and YYREEE (reference sequence). There are 17 residues in the CDR3. V was clipped by 4 bases and J by 0 bases, with 17 bases between them. The CDR3 sequence is CASSALGGGSSYNEQFF. CDR3 DNA: TGTGCCAGCAGCGCCCTAGGGGGGGGAAGCTCCTACAATGAGCAGTTCTTC.

This clonotype appeared many times. The genes are TRBV7-2 and TRBJ1-4, with D perhaps TRBD1 (5 bases). The germline V gene encodes CDR1 SGHTA and CDR2 FQGNSA. The V and J ends lost 3 bases and 3 bases respectively, with 8 bases between them. The CDR3 spans 14 residues. This CDR3 is CASSFGGPNEKLFF. The CDR3 DNA sequence: TGTGCCAGCAGCTTCGGGGGTCCTAATGAAAAACTGTTTTTT.

This clonotype was picked up many times. J is TRBJ1-5 and V is TRBV24-1; D gene uncertain. The ends were cut back, 2 bases at V and 2 bases at J, with 15 bases in the middle. Germline lookup yields CDR1 KGHDR and CDR2 SFDVKD. The CDR3 contains 17 residues. The CDR3 is CATSDSTRGTGNQPQHF. CDR3 coding DNA: TGTGCCACCAGTGATTCAACGCGGGGTACGGGCAATCAGCCCCAGCATTTT.

The genes are TRBV27 and TRBJ1-6, with 9 bases that match TRBD1. CDR1 is MNHEY, CDR2 SMNVEV, per germline (reference sequence). The CDR3 is 16 amino acids. V was clipped by 3 bases and J by 6 bases; unmatched bases: 6. The CDR3 sequence is CASSFLGTGRNSPLHF. For the CDR3, the DNA is TGTGCCAGCAGTTTCCTCGGGACAGGGCGTAATTCACCCCTCCACTTT.

This clonotype was observed many times. The chain links TRBV5-6 to TRBJ2-7; 9 positions agree with TRBD1. Germline trimming cut 0 bases from V and 2 bases from J; bases unmatched to any gene: 6. From germline, CDR1 is SGHDT and CDR2 YYEEEE. The CDR3 totals 16 residues. The DNA of the CDR3 is TGTGCCAGCAGCTTGGGAGGACAGGGGACCCCCTACGAGCAGTACTTC. It is translated as CASSLGGQGTPYEQYF.

This clonotype was detected ten times or more. The chain has TRBV5-1 and TRBJ2-7, with D tentatively TRBD2 (6 bases). Germline V gene data show CDR1 as SGHRS and CDR2 as YFSETQ. The CDR3 is 12 residues long. V gave up 8 bases and J gave up 5 bases, with 14 bases separating them. In nucleotides, the CDR3 is TGCGCCAGTCGGGGGTATTACCACGAGCAGTACTTC. It is translated as CASRGYYHEQYF.